This is a list of T cell receptor beta chains from one sample in a study of T cell responses to AZD1222 COVID-19 vaccine. Here immunoSEQ multiplex PCR was the method, and the copy in TCRdb shows in-frame clones only, minus some. The sample shows 100,000 to 150,000 clones, 88% of them seen only once. The input for sequencing was peripheral blood, taken on day 0 of MenACWY control vaccination. These receptors were taken from an adult in good health. Both conserved end residues are part of each CDR3. Fields, in order: clone size, J gene, D gene, V gene, CDR3 DNA, CDR3 protein. The D gene is left open where the match is weak. Part of the rows lack a size; the others show once, few, many or a class for expanded clones.

- TRBJ2-2 TRBD2 TRBV4-1 TGCGCCAGCAGCCACAAAGGGTGGGCCAGCGGGGAGAACACCGGGGAGCTGTTTTTT CASSHKGWASGENTGELFF
once TRBJ2-1 TRBD2 TRBV6-2/TRBV6-3 TGTGCCAGCAGTGCCGGGACTAGCGGGAGCTCCTACAATGAGCAGTTCTTC CASSAGTSGSSYNEQFF
- TRBJ1-6 - TRBV28 TGTGCCAGCAGTCCTTTCGTCCAGGATAATTCACCCCTCCACTTT CASSPFVQDNSPLHF
- TRBJ1-3 - TRBV2 TGTGCCAGCGGGGGGGCGTCAGGGATTCCTGGAAACACCATATATTTT CASGGASGIPGNTIYF
- TRBJ1-1 - TRBV19 TGTGCCAGTAGACTGCAAAGGAACACTGAAGCTTTCTTT CASRLQRNTEAFF
- TRBJ1-1 - TRBV6-5 TGTGCCAGCAGTTACTCGGCACAGCACATGAACACTGAAGCTTTCTTT CASSYSAQHMNTEAFF
- TRBJ1-5 - TRBV28 TGTGCCAGCAGCTGGGGGCGGACCAATCAGCCCCAGCATTTT CASSWGRTNQPQHF
- TRBJ2-3 - TRBV6-5 TGTGCCAGCAGACCGGACCTAAGCACAGATACGCAGTATTTT CASRPDLSTDTQYF
- TRBJ2-1 TRBD2 TRBV6-1 TGTGCCAGCAGTGTCTGGACTAGCGGGAGGGTATTGAGCTCCTACAATGAGCAGTTCTTC CASSVWTSGRVLSSYNEQFF
- TRBJ2-5 - TRBV3-1/TRBV3-2 TGTGCCAGCAGCCAAGGTCCAACCCCTTCTCAAGAGACCCAGTACTTC CASSQGPTPSQETQYF
- TRBJ1-1 - TRBV2 TGTGCCAGCAGTGGGGGGCGCTCTGAAGCTTTCTTT CASSGGRSEAFF
- TRBJ1-1 - TRBV7-3 TGTGCCAGCAGCTTGGGTGGAGGAGGCGAAGCTTTCTTT CASSLGGGGEAFF
few TRBJ2-7 TRBD1 TRBV10-3 TGTGCCATCTCTCGCGGGACAGGGAACTTTGAGCAGTACTTC CAISRGTGNFEQYF
- TRBJ1-1 - TRBV6-6 TGTGCCAGCAGCCTCGGGCCCCGCCTCGGGGGTGAAGCTTTCTTT CASSLGPRLGGEAFF
- TRBJ2-1 - TRBV2 TGTGCCAGCAGTGAGTTTGGCTCCTACAATGAGCAGTTCTTC CASSEFGSYNEQFF
- TRBJ2-5 TRBD1 TRBV5-4 TGTGCCAGCAGCCCTCAGGGACAGCAAGAGACCCAGTACTTC CASSPQGQQETQYF
- TRBJ2-3 - TRBV9 TGTGCCAGCAGCGTAGAGTTGGGGAATACGCAGTATTTT CASSVELGNTQYF
- TRBJ2-1 - TRBV9 TGTGCCAGCAGCGTAGGAACAGGCCTACCTTCCTACAATGAGCAGTTCTTC CASSVGTGLPSYNEQFF
- TRBJ1-5 - TRBV20-1 TGCAGTGCTAGTAGACGCTTGTCTCAAGGGGGGGTTAGTCAGCCCCAGCATTTT CSASRRLSQGGVSQPQHF
- TRBJ2-1 TRBD2 TRBV3-1/TRBV3-2 TGTGCCAGCAGCCAACGGGGGGGACCCTACAATGAGCAGTTCTTC CASSQRGGPYNEQFF
few TRBJ1-4 - TRBV29-1 TGCAGCGTAGCAGGCCTGGGGGATGAAAAACTGTTTTTT CSVAGLGDEKLFF
- TRBJ1-3 - TRBV11-2 TGTGCCAGCAGCTTAGAGTCGGGTGGAAACACCATATATTTT CASSLESGGNTIYF
- TRBJ2-1 - TRBV5-1 TGCGCCAGCGGTCGCACGGAGGGCCACTACAATGAGCAGTTCTTC CASGRTEGHYNEQFF
once TRBJ1-3 - TRBV3-1/TRBV3-2 TGTGCCAGCAGCCAAGATCTCAGGGTGAACACCATATATTTT CASSQDLRVNTIYF
once TRBJ2-7 - TRBV19 TGTGCCAGTAGTATAACGGCTACAGCCTACGAGCAGTACTTC CASSITATAYEQYF
- TRBJ2-7 TRBD2 TRBV25-1 TGTGCCAGCAACGCCGGGACTAGCTACGAGCAGTACTTC CASNAGTSYEQYF
few TRBJ1-5 - TRBV9 TGTGCCAGCAGCGTAGAGGACAGCCAGTCGATGCCCCAGCATTTT CASSVEDSQSMPQHF
- TRBJ2-5 - TRBV5-1 TGCGCCAGCAGCCCAACAGGGCAAGAGACCCAGTACTTC CASSPTGQETQYF
- TRBJ2-2 TRBD1 TRBV5-4 TGTGCCAGCAGCTTGGGGGCCGCCGGGACAGGGATTACCGGGGAGCTGTTTTTT CASSLGAAGTGITGELFF
- TRBJ1-2 TRBD1 TRBV28 TGTGCCAGCTCGGACGGCGGGGCAGGGGGCGATGGCTACACCTTC CASSDGGAGGDGYTF
- TRBJ2-1 - TRBV4-1 TGCGCCAGCAGCCAAGATTGGACTTTCAATGAGCAGTTCTTC CASSQDWTFNEQFF
- TRBJ2-7 - TRBV7-8 TGTGCCAGCAGCCTAATAGCCTACGAGCAGTACTTC CASSLIAYEQYF
- TRBJ1-2 - TRBV5-1 TGCGCCAGCAGCTTCGGTTCGCAGGGCCTTGGGGGCTACACCTTC CASSFGSQGLGGYTF
- TRBJ1-1 - TRBV5-1 TGCGCCAGCAGCTTTTCAAACAGAAACACTGAAGCTTTCTTT CASSFSNRNTEAFF
- TRBJ2-7 TRBD2 TRBV7-6 TGTGCCAGCGTCAGCCGACTAGCGGGATCCTACGAGCAGTACTTC CASVSRLAGSYEQYF
- TRBJ2-2 - TRBV5-4 TGTGCCAGCAGCTTGGGACAGAACACCGGGGAGCTGTTTTTT CASSLGQNTGELFF
- TRBJ1-2 - TRBV28 TGTGCCAGCAGTTCCACAGTAAACTATGGCTACACCTTC CASSSTVNYGYTF
- TRBJ2-1 - TRBV19 TGTGCCAGTAGTCTGCCTGAGGGCGTTGAGCAGTTCTTC CASSLPEGVEQFF
- TRBJ2-3 - TRBV7-3 TGTGCCAGCAGCTTAAGGATGACAGATACGCAGTATTTT CASSLRMTDTQYF
- TRBJ2-7 TRBD2 TRBV10-3 TGTGCCATCACCGAGACTAGCGGGATCGACGAGCAGTACTTC CAITETSGIDEQYF
- TRBJ2-7 TRBD2 TRBV5-1 TGCGCCAGCAGCAAATCGACTAGCGGGCTCGACGAGCAGTACTTC CASSKSTSGLDEQYF